One and the same sample provided the 17 T cell receptor beta chains below, sequenced in a study of blood T cell repertoires in COVID-19. The assay was immunoSEQ multiplex PCR, and TCRdb's table has in-frame clones only and misses some. The sample contains fewer than 150,000 clones, 70% to 90% of which appear only once. Sequencing was done on a sample of peripheral blood. The receptors originated from a human donor in a cohort sampled during active COVID-19.

This sequence joins TRBV7-9 and TRBJ1-5; D call uncertain. Germline CDR1 is SEHNR and CDR2 is FQNEAQ (reference sequence). Trimming took 4 bases from V and 11 from J, leaving 9 bases between them. This CDR3 contains 11 residues. The CDR3 DNA reads as TGTGCCAGCAGCTCGGACGGGACCCAGCATTTT. This codes for CASSSDGTQHF. The full variable domain, rest sourced from reference TRBV7-9 and TRBJ1-5, is DTGVSQNPRHKITKRGQNVTFRCDPISEHNRLYWYRQTLGQGPEFLTYFQNEAQLEKSRLLSDRFSAERPKGSFSTLEIQRTEQGDSAMYLCASSSDGTQHFGDGTRLSIL.

The chain is built from TRBV28 and TRBJ2-1; 8 bases align to TRBD2. The CDR3 is 20 amino acids. The V and J ends lost 3 bases and 3 bases, in that order; junction bases with no gene match: 19. Germline-derived CDR1 and CDR2 are MDHEN and SYDVKM. CDR3 bases: TGTGCCAGCAGTTTTGGGTTCTCCCCCACAGGGACTAGGGTCTACAATGAGCAGTTCTTC. Its translation is CASSFGFSPTGTRVYNEQFF.

The chain uses TRBV5-1 and TRBJ1-1, with 7 bases that match TRBD1. V lost 3 bases, J lost 7 bases, and 6 bases stayed unmatched. The CDR3 sequence is 13 residues long. CDR1 is SGHRS, CDR2 YFSETQ, per germline. The CDR3 DNA is TGCGCCAGCAGCTACGGGCAGGGGGATGAAGCTTTCTTT. Its translation: CASSYGQGDEAFF.

This clone was recorded a few times. This sequence joins TRBV29-1 and TRBJ2-2, with D tentatively TRBD2 (6 bases). The V end lost 3 bases, the J end lost 6 bases, and 8 bases lay between the germline ends. The CDR3 covers 12 residues. Germline loops: CDR1 SQVTM, CDR2 ANQGSEA. The CDR3 DNA reads as TGCAGCGTTGACGCGGGGCCCGGGGAGCTGTTTTTT. This encodes CSVDAGPGELFF.

This clone has just one count. This chain uses TRBV7-3 with TRBJ2-5; 11 positions match TRBD2. The CDR3 is 15 residues long. Germline V gives CDR1 SGHTA, CDR2 FQGTGA. V lost 4 bases to trimming and J lost 4 bases; unmatched junction nucleotides: 5. CDR3 loop: CASSSLAGGGETQYF. The CDR3 DNA reads TGTGCCAGCAGCTCGTTAGCGGGAGGGGGAGAGACCCAGTACTTC.

This chain uses TRBV6-5 with TRBJ1-1; a possible D gene is TRBD1 (5 bases). CDR1 MNHEY and CDR2 SVGAGI come from the germline V gene. Trimming shortened V by 5 bases and J by 0 bases, and 10 bases separated the two germline ends. The CDR3 contains 14 residues. The CDR3: CASSQTDMNTEAFF. CDR3 nucleotides: TGTGCCAGCAGTCAGACAGACATGAACACTGAAGCTTTCTTT.

The J gene is TRBJ2-3, the V gene TRBV11-2, with D hard to call. The CDR3 is made up of 15 amino acids. V lost 0 bases to trimming and J lost 4 bases, with 11 bases between them. CDR1 and CDR2 from the germline V gene are SGHAT and FQNNGV. The CDR3: CASSLDRHRPDTQYF. CDR3 DNA: TGTGCCAGCAGCTTAGACAGACATCGACCAGATACGCAGTATTTT.

The chain carries TRBV2 and TRBJ1-4; D remains ambiguous. The CDR3 is 15 amino acids. V lost 0 bases and J 0 bases, leaving 5 bases between the germline ends. Germline loops: CDR1 SNHLY, CDR2 FYNNEI. Here the CDR3 reads CASSEAETTNEKLFF. The CDR3, as DNA: TGTGCCAGCAGTGAAGCGGAGACAACTAATGAAAAACTGTTTTTT.

The V and J genes are TRBV28 and TRBJ1-1; no clear D gene. The V and J ends lost 4 bases and 7 bases respectively, with 13 bases between them. The CDR3 is 13 residues long. Per the germline V gene, CDR1 is MDHEN and CDR2 is SYDVKM. The CDR3 sequence is CASSSGLSGEAFF. The CDR3, as DNA: TGTGCCAGCAGTTCAGGACTTTCCGGTGAAGCTTTCTTT.

This chain joins TRBV5-4 and TRBJ2-3; 11 bases agree with TRBD2. Germline V gives CDR1 SGHNT, CDR2 YYREEE (reference sequence). The CDR3 runs 16 residues. The junction had 6 bases not matched to a gene; V was cut back by 2 bases and J by 4 bases. In DNA form, the CDR3 reads TGTGCCAGCAGCTTACGAACTAGCGGGAGTCCAGATACGCAGTATTTT. It yields the protein CASSLRTSGSPDTQYF. The complete variable domain, with remaining parts taken from reference TRBV5-4 and TRBJ2-3, reads ETGVTQSPTHLIKTRGQQVTLRCSSQSGHNTVSWYQQALGQGPQFIFQYYREEENGRGNFPPRFSGLQFPNYSSELNVNALELDDSALYLCASSLRTSGSPDTQYFGPGTRLTVL.

This chain uses TRBV5-1 with TRBJ2-3, with 8 nucleotides matching TRBD1. The CDR3 has 14 amino acids. The germline CDR1 and CDR2 sequences are SGHRS and YFSETQ. The V and J ends lost 2 bases and 6 bases, in that order; junction bases with no gene match: 5. CDR3 region: CASSLPDRGDTQYF. Written as DNA, the CDR3 is TGCGCCAGCAGCTTACCAGACAGGGGTGATACGCAGTATTTT. The entire variable domain, with the rest obtained from reference TRBV5-1 and TRBJ2-3, is as follows: KAGVTQTPRYLIKTRGQQVTLSCSPISGHRSVSWYQQTPGQGLQFLFEYFSETQRNKGNFPGRFSGRQFSNSRSEMNVSTLELGDSALYLCASSLPDRGDTQYFGPGTRLTVL.

V is TRBV7-2 and J is TRBJ1-1; D is undetermined. V shed 3 bases and J shed 2 bases, with 7 bases lying between them. The CDR3 has 13 amino acids. Germline V gene data show CDR1 as SGHTA and CDR2 as FQGNSA. CDR3 nucleotide sequence: TGTGCCAGCAGCTTTGGCACAAACACTGAAGCTTTCTTT. Amino acids: CASSFGTNTEAFF. Combining the CDR3 with reference TRBV7-2 and TRBJ1-1 gives the whole variable domain GAGVSQSPSNKVTEKGKDVELRCDPISGHTALYWYRQSLGQGLEFLIYFQGNSAPDKSGLPSDRFSAERTGGSVSTLTIQRTQQEDSAVYLCASSFGTNTEAFFGQGTRLTVV.

The chain has TRBV7-3 and TRBJ2-5, with 11 bases lining up with TRBD2. The germline CDR1 and CDR2 sequences are SGHTA and FQGTGA. The CDR3 covers 15 residues. The ends lost 4 bases at V and 5 bases at J; junction bases unmatched: 6. CDR3 sequence: CASSSSSGRFETQYF. CDR3 DNA: TGTGCCAGCAGCTCGTCTAGCGGGAGGTTCGAGACCCAGTACTTC.

This chain connects TRBV10-3 to TRBJ1-2; D gene unclear. The CDR3 has 15 residues. V dropped 0 bases and J dropped 2 bases, with 10 bases sitting between them. Per the germline V gene, CDR1 is ENHRY and CDR2 is SYGVKD. Here the CDR3 reads CAISESGRSNYGYTF. CDR3 nucleotide sequence: TGTGCCATCAGTGAGTCGGGCAGGTCGAACTATGGCTACACCTTC.

V usage is TRBV19 and J usage is TRBJ2-1; TRBD2 is a possible D gene (5 bases). The CDR3 is 15 residues long. The V and J ends lost 8 bases and 0 bases respectively, with 14 bases between them. The germline V gene has CDR1 LNHDA and CDR2 SQIVND (reference sequence). CDR3 amino acids: CASSKTRSSYNEQFF. In nucleotides, the CDR3 is TGTGCCAGTTCTAAAACTAGGAGCTCCTACAATGAGCAGTTCTTC.

CDR3 amino acids: CASTFQRSSSYNEQFF. The CDR3 DNA sequence: TGTGCCAGCACCTTCCAGCGGAGCAGCTCCTACAATGAGCAGTTCTTC. This chain links TRBV27 with TRBJ2-1, with a tentative D call TRBD2 (5 bases). The CDR3 totals 16 residues. Trimming took 7 bases from V and 0 from J, leaving 16 bases between them. Germline loops: CDR1 MNHEY, CDR2 SMNVEV (reference sequence).

V is TRBV10-1 and J is TRBJ2-5; 7 bases map to TRBD2. Germline CDR1 WNHNN, CDR2 SYGVQD (reference sequence). This CDR3 spans 14 amino acids. V lost 0 bases to trimming and J lost 5 bases; unmatched junction nucleotides: 3. The CDR3 sequence: CASSESPGGETQYF. The DNA of the CDR3 is TGCGCCAGCAGTGAGTCCCCGGGGGGTGAGACCCAGTACTTC.